The rows below give T cell receptor beta chains drawn from one sample of a study of blood T cell repertoires in COVID-19. Sequenced by immunoSEQ multiplex PCR; TCRdb stores in-frame clones only, minus some. The sample carries roughly 50,000 clones, more than 85% recorded once. Sequenced material: peripheral blood. These receptors were taken from a man aged 50-59 years with acute or convalescent COVID-19. CDR3s include the opening cysteine and the closing phenylalanine or tryptophan. D genes are given only for firm matches. The listing skips clone size in some rows; elsewhere it reads once, few, many or a size class.

J gene: TRBJ2-5
D gene: TRBD2
clone size: NA
V gene: TRBV12-5
CDR3 protein: CASGPGIAGVETQYF
CDR3 DNA: TGTGCTAGTGGACCCGGCATAGCGGGTGTAGAGACCCAGTACTTC

J gene: TRBJ2-3
D gene: TRBD1
clone size: NA
V gene: TRBV6-4
CDR3 protein: CASSEVTGGTDTQYF
CDR3 DNA: TGTGCCAGCAGTGAAGTGACAGGGGGCACAGATACGCAGTATTTT

J gene: TRBJ2-5
D gene: NA
clone size: NA
V gene: TRBV11-2
CDR3 protein: CASSPGFGQETQYF
CDR3 DNA: TGTGCCAGCAGCCCCGGGTTTGGCCAAGAGACCCAGTACTTC

J gene: TRBJ1-1
D gene: NA
clone size: few
V gene: TRBV3-1/TRBV3-2
CDR3 protein: CASKPGSPFEDTEAFF
CDR3 DNA: TGTGCCAGCAAACCAGGGTCCCCCTTTGAGGACACTGAAGCTTTCTTT

J gene: TRBJ2-1
D gene: NA
clone size: NA
V gene: TRBV7-9
CDR3 protein: CASSLSSYNEQFF
CDR3 DNA: TGTGCCAGCAGCCTTTCCTCCTACAATGAGCAGTTCTTC

J gene: TRBJ1-4
D gene: NA
clone size: NA
V gene: TRBV19
CDR3 protein: CASSPGSGEKLFF
CDR3 DNA: TGTGCCAGTAGCCCAGGGTCGGGTGAAAAACTGTTTTTT

J gene: TRBJ2-5
D gene: NA
clone size: NA
V gene: TRBV9
CDR3 protein: CASSVRDLGLARETQYF
CDR3 DNA: TGTGCCAGCAGCGTACGGGATTTAGGGTTGGCTCGGGAGACCCAGTACTTC

J gene: TRBJ2-2
D gene: TRBD1
clone size: NA
V gene: TRBV3-1/TRBV3-2
CDR3 protein: CASSRPDRVNTGELFF
CDR3 DNA: TGTGCCAGCAGTCGGCCAGACAGGGTAAACACCGGGGAGCTGTTTTTT

J gene: TRBJ1-1
D gene: NA
clone size: NA
V gene: TRBV5-1
CDR3 protein: CASSLEQPDTEAFF
CDR3 DNA: TGCGCCAGCAGCTTGGAACAACCCGACACTGAAGCTTTCTTT

J gene: TRBJ1-1
D gene: TRBD1
clone size: NA
V gene: TRBV30
CDR3 protein: CAWSRNRGQGGRAFF
CDR3 DNA: TGTGCCTGGAGTCGAAACAGGGGGCAGGGGGGGAGAGCTTTCTTT

J gene: TRBJ1-2
D gene: TRBD1
clone size: NA
V gene: TRBV7-8
CDR3 protein: CASSTAGGGYTF
CDR3 DNA: TGTGCCAGCAGTACAGCAGGGGGCGGCTACACCTTC

J gene: TRBJ1-2
D gene: NA
clone size: NA
V gene: TRBV19
CDR3 protein: CASSIGGLGGGYTF
CDR3 DNA: TGTGCCAGTAGTATCGGCGGGCTCGGGGGAGGCTACACCTTC

J gene: TRBJ2-7
D gene: TRBD2
clone size: NA
V gene: TRBV4-2
CDR3 protein: CASSQEALAGGSYEQYF
CDR3 DNA: TGTGCCAGCAGCCAAGAGGCTTTGGCGGGAGGCTCCTACGAGCAGTACTTC

J gene: TRBJ2-7
D gene: TRBD1
clone size: NA
V gene: TRBV5-6
CDR3 protein: CASSWGQGTYEQYF
CDR3 DNA: TGTGCCAGCAGCTGGGGACAGGGCACCTACGAGCAGTACTTC

J gene: TRBJ1-3
D gene: NA
clone size: once
V gene: TRBV12-2
CDR3 protein: CASRLDRGTGFLPGNTIYF
CDR3 DNA: TGTGCAAGTCGCTTAGATCGCGGGACAGGGTTTCTCCCTGGAAACACCATATATTTT

J gene: TRBJ2-7
D gene: NA
clone size: NA
V gene: TRBV12-3/TRBV12-4
CDR3 protein: CASRTGVSYEQYF
CDR3 DNA: TGTGCCAGCAGGACAGGAGTTTCCTACGAGCAGTACTTC

J gene: TRBJ2-7
D gene: NA
clone size: NA
V gene: TRBV29-1
CDR3 protein: CSVLAPVGEYEQYF
CDR3 DNA: TGCAGCGTTCTGGCCCCTGTAGGAGAGTACGAGCAGTACTTC

J gene: TRBJ1-2
D gene: TRBD1
clone size: NA
V gene: TRBV4-3
CDR3 protein: CASSQDDRVEGYTF
CDR3 DNA: TGCGCCAGCAGCCAGGATGACAGGGTAGAAGGCTACACCTTC

J gene: TRBJ2-5
D gene: TRBD2
clone size: NA
V gene: TRBV7-6
CDR3 protein: CASSLNTPGLAGGPRETQYF
CDR3 DNA: TGTGCCAGCAGCTTAAACACCCCGGGACTAGCGGGAGGCCCCCGGGAGACCCAGTACTTC

J gene: TRBJ1-2
D gene: TRBD1
clone size: NA
V gene: TRBV9
CDR3 protein: CASSVRQGADGYTF
CDR3 DNA: TGTGCCAGCAGCGTCCGACAGGGGGCTGATGGCTACACCTTC

J gene: TRBJ2-7
D gene: TRBD2
clone size: NA
V gene: TRBV5-1
CDR3 protein: CASSAHRVSGSGNEQYF
CDR3 DNA: TGCGCCAGCAGCGCACACCGAGTTAGCGGGAGTGGGAACGAGCAGTACTTC

J gene: TRBJ1-4
D gene: NA
clone size: NA
V gene: TRBV5-1
CDR3 protein: CASSLVGGDGEKLFF
CDR3 DNA: TGCGCCAGCAGCTTGGTAGGGGGAGACGGTGAAAAACTGTTTTTT

J gene: TRBJ2-2
D gene: TRBD2
clone size: NA
V gene: TRBV7-2
CDR3 protein: CASSFPGLAGVGELFF
CDR3 DNA: TGTGCCAGCAGCTTCCCGGGACTAGCGGGAGTCGGGGAGCTGTTTTTT

J gene: TRBJ2-1
D gene: NA
clone size: NA
V gene: TRBV18
CDR3 protein: CASSTDPGVNEQFF
CDR3 DNA: TGTGCCAGCTCTACTGACCCCGGAGTCAATGAGCAGTTCTTC

J gene: TRBJ2-3
D gene: NA
clone size: NA
V gene: TRBV10-3
CDR3 protein: CAISEPRGVTDTQYF
CDR3 DNA: TGTGCCATCAGTGAGCCTCGGGGAGTAACAGATACGCAGTATTTT

J gene: TRBJ2-3
D gene: NA
clone size: NA
V gene: TRBV4-2
CDR3 protein: CASSKTSGGTDTQYF
CDR3 DNA: TGTGCCAGCAGCAAAACCTCGGGGGGCACAGATACGCAGTATTTT

J gene: TRBJ2-2
D gene: TRBD2
clone size: NA
V gene: TRBV5-6
CDR3 protein: CASSFRGGYTGELFF
CDR3 DNA: TGTGCCAGCAGCTTTCGGGGAGGGTACACCGGGGAGCTGTTTTTT

J gene: TRBJ2-1
D gene: NA
clone size: few
V gene: TRBV19
CDR3 protein: CASSRTSSSNEQFF
CDR3 DNA: TGTGCCAGTAGTCGGACCTCTAGCTCTAATGAGCAGTTCTTC

J gene: TRBJ1-4
D gene: TRBD1
clone size: NA
V gene: TRBV7-9
CDR3 protein: CASSLGGQGDEKLFF
CDR3 DNA: TGTGCCAGCAGCTTAGGAGGACAGGGAGATGAAAAACTGTTTTTT

J gene: TRBJ2-7
D gene: TRBD2
clone size: NA
V gene: TRBV30
CDR3 protein: CAWSARLAGVEQYF
CDR3 DNA: TGTGCCTGGAGCGCAAGACTAGCGGGAGTCGAGCAGTACTTC

J gene: TRBJ1-5
D gene: NA
clone size: few
V gene: TRBV12-3/TRBV12-4
CDR3 protein: CASSPGGNQPQHF
CDR3 DNA: TGTGCCAGCAGTCCGGGAGGTAATCAGCCCCAGCATTTT